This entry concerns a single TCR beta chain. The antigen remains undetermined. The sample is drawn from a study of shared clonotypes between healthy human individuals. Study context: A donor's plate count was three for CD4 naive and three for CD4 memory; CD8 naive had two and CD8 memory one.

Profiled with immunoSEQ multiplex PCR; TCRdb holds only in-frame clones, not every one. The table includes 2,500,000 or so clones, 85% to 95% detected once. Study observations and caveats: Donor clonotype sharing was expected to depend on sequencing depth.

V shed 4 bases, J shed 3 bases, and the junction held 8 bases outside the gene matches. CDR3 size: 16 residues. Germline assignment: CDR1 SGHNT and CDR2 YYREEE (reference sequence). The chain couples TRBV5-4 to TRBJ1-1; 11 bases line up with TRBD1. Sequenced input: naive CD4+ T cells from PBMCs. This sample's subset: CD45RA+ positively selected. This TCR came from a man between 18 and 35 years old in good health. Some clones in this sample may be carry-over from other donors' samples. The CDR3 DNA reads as TGTGCCAGCAGCCAGGACAGGGGGCGCATTTACACTGAAGCTTTCTTT. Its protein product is CASSQDRGRIYTEAFF.